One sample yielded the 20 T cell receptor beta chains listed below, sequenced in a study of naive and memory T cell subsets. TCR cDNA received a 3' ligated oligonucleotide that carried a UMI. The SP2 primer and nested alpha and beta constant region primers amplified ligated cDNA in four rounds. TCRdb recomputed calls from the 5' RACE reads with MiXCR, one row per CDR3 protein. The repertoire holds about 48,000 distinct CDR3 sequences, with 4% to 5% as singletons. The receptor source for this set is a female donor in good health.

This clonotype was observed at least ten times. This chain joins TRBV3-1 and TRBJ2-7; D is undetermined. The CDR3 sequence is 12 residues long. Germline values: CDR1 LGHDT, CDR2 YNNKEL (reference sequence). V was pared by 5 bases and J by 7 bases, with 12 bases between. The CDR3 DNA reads TGTGCCAGCAGCTCCCCCATGCGTGAGCAGTACTTC. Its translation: CASSSPMREQYF.

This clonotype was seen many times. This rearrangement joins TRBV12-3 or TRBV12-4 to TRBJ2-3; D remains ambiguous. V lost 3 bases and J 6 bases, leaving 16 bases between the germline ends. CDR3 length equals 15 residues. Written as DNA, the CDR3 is TGTGCCAGCAGTTTTCCCCCTCCGCTAGACGATACGCAGTATTTT. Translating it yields CASSFPPPLDDTQYF.

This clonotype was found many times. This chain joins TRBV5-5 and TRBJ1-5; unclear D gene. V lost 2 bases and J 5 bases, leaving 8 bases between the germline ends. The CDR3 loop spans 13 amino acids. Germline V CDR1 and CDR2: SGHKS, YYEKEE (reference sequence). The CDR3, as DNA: TGTGCCAGCAGCTTATGGACGGATCAGCCCCAGCATTTT. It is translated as CASSLWTDQPQHF.

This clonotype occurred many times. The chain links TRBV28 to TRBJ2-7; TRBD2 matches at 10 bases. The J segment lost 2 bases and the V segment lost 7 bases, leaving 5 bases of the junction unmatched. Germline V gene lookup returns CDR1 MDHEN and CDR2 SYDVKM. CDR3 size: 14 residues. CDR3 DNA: TGTGCCAGCAACGGAGCGGGAGGGACCTACGAGCAGTACTTC. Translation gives CASNGAGGTYEQYF.

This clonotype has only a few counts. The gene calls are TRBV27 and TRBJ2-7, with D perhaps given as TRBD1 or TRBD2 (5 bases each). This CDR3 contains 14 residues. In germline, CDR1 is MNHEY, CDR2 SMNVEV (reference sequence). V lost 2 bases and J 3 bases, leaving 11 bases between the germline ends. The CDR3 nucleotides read TGTGCCAGCAGTTTACGGGACGCGGGCTACGAGCAGTACTTC. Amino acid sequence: CASSLRDAGYEQYF.

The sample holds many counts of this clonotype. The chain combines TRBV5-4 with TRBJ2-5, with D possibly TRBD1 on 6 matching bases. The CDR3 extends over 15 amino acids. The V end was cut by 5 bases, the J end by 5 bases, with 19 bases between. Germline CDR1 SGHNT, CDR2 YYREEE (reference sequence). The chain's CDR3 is CASSRTGTPPETQYF. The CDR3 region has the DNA TGTGCCAGCAGTCGAACCGGGACACCTCCGGAGACCCAGTACTTC.

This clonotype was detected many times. CDR3 bases: TGTGCCAGCAGCTTCCCTCTTGGGACAGGGGAAGGCTACACCTTC. This gives the protein CASSFPLGTGEGYTF. This chain links TRBV28 with TRBJ1-2; 10 positions match TRBD1. J gave up 8 bases and V 6 bases, and 12 bases lay outside the gene matches. Germline loops: CDR1 MDHEN, CDR2 SYDVKM. The CDR3 runs to 15 residues.

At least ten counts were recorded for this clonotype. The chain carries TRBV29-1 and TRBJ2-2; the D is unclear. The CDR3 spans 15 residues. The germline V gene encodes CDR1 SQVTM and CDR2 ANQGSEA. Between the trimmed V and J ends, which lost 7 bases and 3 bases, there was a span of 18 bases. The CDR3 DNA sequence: TGCAGCGCCCTCCGTAGGACGATGGACACCGGGGAGCTGTTTTTT. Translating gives CSALRRTMDTGELFF.

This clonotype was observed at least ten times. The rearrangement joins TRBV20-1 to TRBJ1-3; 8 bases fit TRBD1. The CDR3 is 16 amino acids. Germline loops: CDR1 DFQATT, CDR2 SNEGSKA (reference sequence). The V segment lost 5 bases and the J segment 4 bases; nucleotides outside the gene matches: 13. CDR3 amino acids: CSAGGRQGKGGNTIYF. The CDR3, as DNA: TGCAGTGCTGGAGGAAGACAGGGGAAGGGAGGAAACACCATATATTTT.

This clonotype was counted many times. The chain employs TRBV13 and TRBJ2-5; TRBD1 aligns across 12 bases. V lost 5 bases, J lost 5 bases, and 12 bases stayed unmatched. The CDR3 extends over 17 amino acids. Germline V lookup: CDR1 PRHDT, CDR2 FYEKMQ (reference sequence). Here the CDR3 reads CASSPLSGTGGAETQYF. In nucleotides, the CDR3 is TGTGCCAGCAGCCCCCTTTCCGGGACAGGGGGCGCGGAGACCCAGTACTTC.

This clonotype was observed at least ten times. This chain's CDR3 is CASSSQGGAGHNEQFF. The DNA of the CDR3 is TGTGCCAGCAGCTCCCAAGGGGGGGCGGGACACAATGAGCAGTTCTTC. This rearrangement joins TRBV7-2 to TRBJ2-1; D is perhaps TRBD2 (7 bases). The germline V gene encodes CDR1 SGHTA and CDR2 FQGNSA. The CDR3 consists of 16 residues. V was trimmed by 4 bases and J by 5 bases, leaving 18 bases between them.

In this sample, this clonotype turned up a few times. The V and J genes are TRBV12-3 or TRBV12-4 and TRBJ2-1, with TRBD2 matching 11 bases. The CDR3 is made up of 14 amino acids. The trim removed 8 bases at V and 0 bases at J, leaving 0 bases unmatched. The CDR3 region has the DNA TGTGCCAGCGGGACTAGCGGCTCCTACAATGAGCAGTTCTTC. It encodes CASGTSGSYNEQFF.

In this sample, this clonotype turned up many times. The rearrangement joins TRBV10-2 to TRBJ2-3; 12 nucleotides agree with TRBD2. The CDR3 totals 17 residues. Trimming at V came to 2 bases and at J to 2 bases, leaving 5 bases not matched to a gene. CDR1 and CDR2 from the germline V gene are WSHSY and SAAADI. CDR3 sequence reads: CASSEGTSGHFTDTQYF. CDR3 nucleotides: TGCGCCAGCAGTGAGGGGACTAGCGGGCATTTCACAGATACGCAGTATTTT.

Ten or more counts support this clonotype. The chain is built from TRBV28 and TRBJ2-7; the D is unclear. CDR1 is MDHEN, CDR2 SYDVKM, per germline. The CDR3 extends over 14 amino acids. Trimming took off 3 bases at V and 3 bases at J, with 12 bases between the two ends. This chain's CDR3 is CASSFSGRRYEQYF. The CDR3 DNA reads TGTGCCAGCAGTTTTTCGGGCAGACGCTACGAGCAGTACTTC.

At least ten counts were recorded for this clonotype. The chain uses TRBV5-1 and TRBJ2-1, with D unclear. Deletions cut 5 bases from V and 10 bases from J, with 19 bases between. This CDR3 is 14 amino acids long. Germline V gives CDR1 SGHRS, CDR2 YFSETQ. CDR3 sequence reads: CASRITANPGEQFF. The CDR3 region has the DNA TGCGCCAGCAGAATTACAGCTAACCCCGGGGAGCAGTTCTTC. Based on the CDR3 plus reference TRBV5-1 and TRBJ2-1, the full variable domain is KAGVTQTPRYLIKTRGQQVTLSCSPISGHRSVSWYQQTPGQGLQFLFEYFSETQRNKGNFPGRFSGRQFSNSRSEMNVSTLELGDSALYLCASRITANPGEQFFGPGTRLTVL.

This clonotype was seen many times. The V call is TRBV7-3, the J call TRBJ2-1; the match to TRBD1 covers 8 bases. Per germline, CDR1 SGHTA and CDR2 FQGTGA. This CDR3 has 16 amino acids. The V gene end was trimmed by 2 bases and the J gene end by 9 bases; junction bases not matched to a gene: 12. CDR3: CASSLVRQGRFSEQFF. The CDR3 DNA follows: TGTGCCAGCAGCTTAGTGAGACAGGGGAGGTTCAGTGAGCAGTTCTTC.

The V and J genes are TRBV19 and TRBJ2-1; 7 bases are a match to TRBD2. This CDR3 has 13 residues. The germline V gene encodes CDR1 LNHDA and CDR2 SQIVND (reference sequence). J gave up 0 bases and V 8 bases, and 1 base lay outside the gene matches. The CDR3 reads CASLAASYNEQFF. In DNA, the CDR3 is TGTGCCAGTCTAGCGGCCTCCTACAATGAGCAGTTCTTC.

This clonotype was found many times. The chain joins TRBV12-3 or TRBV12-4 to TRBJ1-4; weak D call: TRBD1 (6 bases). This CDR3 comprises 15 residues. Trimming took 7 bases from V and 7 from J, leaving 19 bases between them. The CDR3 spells CASTPPKGGGEKLFF. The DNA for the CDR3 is TGTGCCAGCACCCCTCCTAAAGGGGGGGGTGAAAAACTGTTTTTT.

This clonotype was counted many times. The DNA of the CDR3 is TGTGCCAGCAGTGAATTGGCCAATTCACCCCTCCACTTT. Translated, it gives CASSELANSPLHF. The chain recombines TRBV2 with TRBJ1-6; D unclear. With 2 bases removed from V and 7 bases from J, the gap between germline ends came to 6 bases. The CDR3 is made up of 13 amino acids. Germline values: CDR1 SNHLY, CDR2 FYNNEI.

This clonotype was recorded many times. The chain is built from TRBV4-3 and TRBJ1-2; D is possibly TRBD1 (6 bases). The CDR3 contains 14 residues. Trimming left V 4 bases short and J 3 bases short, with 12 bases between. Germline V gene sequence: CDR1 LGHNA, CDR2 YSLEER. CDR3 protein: CASSRNRVDYGYTF. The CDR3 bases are TGCGCCAGCAGCCGAAACAGGGTGGACTATGGCTACACCTTC.